The 8 T cell receptor beta chains below were found in one sample sequenced in a study of cytomegalovirus exposure and HLA in healthy donors listed by TCRdb under 2017. Libraries were built with the immunoSEQ multiplex PCR assay. For the multiplex PCR, a mixture combining 60 forward primers for TCR Vbeta segments and 13 reverse primers for TCR Jbeta segments was used. The immuneACCESS repertoire file appears here via TCRdb, limited to in-frame rearrangements. These files lack a portion of the clones; in checked studies, under half of the deficit traces to unresolved V genes, and the cause of the others is not known. The sample profile shows over 150,000 clones; roughly 76% of them were found once. Clones ranked in the top ten supply about 13% of the sample. Sequenced: PBMCs. The source is a woman between 45 and 65 years old in good health and CMV-seronegative.

V usage is TRBV7-2 and J usage is TRBJ2-1; 9 nucleotides match TRBD2. The CDR3 extends over 14 amino acids. Germline V gives CDR1 SGHTA, CDR2 FQGNSA. V shed 1 base, J shed 5 bases, and the junction held 0 bases outside the gene matches. The CDR3 is CASSLVAGDNEQFF. The CDR3 nucleotides read TGTGCCAGCAGCTTAGTAGCGGGGGACAATGAGCAGTTCTTC. Filled out from reference TRBV7-2 and TRBJ2-1, the complete variable domain reads GAGVSQSPSNKVTEKGKDVELRCDPISGHTALYWYRQSLGQGLEFLIYFQGNSAPDKSGLPSDRFSAERTGGSVSTLTIQRTQQEDSAVYLCASSLVAGDNEQFFGPGTRLTVL.

This chain joins TRBV6-1 and TRBJ2-1; 11 bases match TRBD2. V trimming: 6 bases; J trimming: 7 bases; junction bases outside the gene matches: 5. The length of the CDR3 is 14 residues. Germline V gene data show CDR1 as MNHNS and CDR2 as SASEGT. The CDR3 DNA reads TGTGCCAGCAGGGGACTAGCGGAGGGGAATGAGCAGTTCTTC. It is translated as CASRGLAEGNEQFF.

The genes are TRBV4-2 and TRBJ2-5, with D hard to call. The V end lost 0 bases, the J end lost 7 bases, and 6 bases lay between the germline ends. Germline lookup yields CDR1 LGHNA and CDR2 YNFKEQ. The CDR3 totals 12 residues. The CDR3 spells CASSQDVGTQYF. As DNA, the CDR3 is TGTGCCAGCAGCCAAGATGTCGGGACCCAGTACTTC.

The gene calls are TRBV5-6 and TRBJ1-2; 9 positions agree with TRBD1. Germline values: CDR1 SGHDT, CDR2 YYEEEE. The ends lost 5 bases at V and 4 bases at J; junction bases unmatched: 9. The CDR3 runs 15 residues. The CDR3 DNA is TGTGCCAGCAGGATAGGGAACAGGGGGCTCTATGGCTACACCTTC. Its protein is CASRIGNRGLYGYTF.

This chain connects TRBV5-4 to TRBJ1-1; 8 positions match TRBD1. The CDR3 loop spans 18 amino acids. The V gene's germline CDR1 is SGHNT and CDR2 YYREEE (reference sequence). The V and J ends lost 0 bases and 0 bases, in that order; junction bases with no gene match: 10. CDR3 in DNA: TGTGCCAGCAGCTTGGCGGCTCTCCAGGGGGCCCTGAACACTGAAGCTTTCTTT. Protein: CASSLAALQGALNTEAFF. The complete variable domain, with remaining parts taken from reference TRBV5-4 and TRBJ1-1, reads ETGVTQSPTHLIKTRGQQVTLRCSSQSGHNTVSWYQQALGQGPQFIFQYYREEENGRGNFPPRFSGLQFPNYSSELNVNALELDDSALYLCASSLAALQGALNTEAFFGQGTRLTVV.

On this clone itself: At one of its ends the junction is not consistent with the germline gene, which may arise from a read error. V usage is TRBV9 and J usage is TRBJ2-3; 7 bases are shared with TRBD1. In germline, CDR1 is SGDLS, CDR2 YYNGEE. The CDR3 loop spans 16 amino acids. In DNA, the CDR3 is TGTGCCAGCAGCGTAGGTAGCAGGGGGACCACATATACGCAGTATTTT. It is translated as CASSVGSRGTTYTQYF.

The chain recombines TRBV30 with TRBJ2-7; 9 bases are shared with TRBD1. V trimming: 3 bases; J trimming: 0 bases; junction bases outside the gene matches: 9. In germline, CDR1 is GTSNPN, CDR2 SVGIG (reference sequence). The CDR3 is made up of 16 amino acids. In nucleotides, the CDR3 is TGTGCCTGGAGACCCGGGGGGACAGGGAACTCCTACGAGCAGTACTTC. This gives the protein CAWRPGGTGNSYEQYF.

Note on this clone: The same CDR3 is also encoded by other DNA sequences in this sample. The CDR3 reads CASSITGLNEQFF. For the CDR3, the DNA is TGTGCCAGTAGTATTACCGGTCTCAATGAGCAGTTCTTC. This chain uses TRBV19 with TRBJ2-1; D is ambiguous. The germline V and J ends were trimmed by 3 bases and 6 bases, with 9 bases remaining between them. Per germline, CDR1 LNHDA and CDR2 SQIVND (reference sequence). The CDR3 loop spans 13 amino acids.